This is a list of T cell receptor beta chains from one sample in a study of T cell responses to AZD1222 COVID-19 vaccine. The protocol was immunoSEQ multiplex PCR, while the TCRdb copy is restricted to in-frame clones and leaves out a portion. The table lists about 99,000 clones, roughly 85% of them singletons. This sample comprised peripheral blood, obtained on day 0 of AZD1222 vaccination. All receptors come from an adult in good health. Both conserved end residues are part of each CDR3. A D gene is named only where the DNA matches it firmly. Rows give clone size only sometimes, using once, few, many, or a class for an expanded clone.

J,D,size,V,DNA,CDR3
TRBJ1-1,NA,NA,TRBV11-2,TGTGCCAGCAGGGAACCGGGACGTATGAACACTGAAGCTTTCTTT,CASREPGRMNTEAFF
TRBJ1-2,NA,NA,TRBV19,TGTGCCAGTACAGGAAGGATTAACTATGGCTACACCTTC,CASTGRINYGYTF
TRBJ2-1,NA,NA,TRBV7-9,TGTGCCAGCAGCCCATCTGCTCACAATGAGCAGTTCTTC,CASSPSAHNEQFF
TRBJ2-1,NA,NA,TRBV25-1,TGTGCCAGCAGTGATCTGGGGACTTTATACAATGAGCAGTTCTTC,CASSDLGTLYNEQFF
TRBJ1-4,TRBD1,NA,TRBV9,TGTGCCAGCAGCGTGGGGACAGGGGGCATTGAAAAACTGTTTTTT,CASSVGTGGIEKLFF
TRBJ1-5,NA,NA,TRBV12-5,TGTGCTAGTGCCCCTGACACTAATCAGCCCCAGCATTTT,CASAPDTNQPQHF
TRBJ2-2,TRBD2,NA,TRBV5-1,TGCGCCAGCAGCTTGGCGGGGGGAAACACCGGGGAGCTGTTTTTT,CASSLAGGNTGELFF
TRBJ1-3,TRBD1,NA,TRBV7-2,TGTGCCAGCAGCGCCGGACAGGGGAACACCATATATTTT,CASSAGQGNTIYF
TRBJ1-5,NA,NA,TRBV19,TGTGCCAGTAGTCCGACCGGAGGAGGCAATCAGCCCCAGCATTTT,CASSPTGGGNQPQHF
TRBJ1-2,NA,NA,TRBV3-1/TRBV3-2,TGTGCCAGCAGCCCCTCGGCCGGGGGCTATGGCTACACCTTC,CASSPSAGGYGYTF
TRBJ1-3,TRBD1,NA,TRBV5-1,TGTGCCAGCAGCTTGGGCCTACAGGGGACGACTGGAAACACCATATATTTT,CASSLGLQGTTGNTIYF
TRBJ1-6,TRBD1,NA,TRBV5-6,TGTGCCAGCAGCGGGGACAGGGGAGCAGGTTCACCCCTCCACTTT,CASSGDRGAGSPLHF
TRBJ2-3,NA,NA,TRBV4-3,TGCGCCAGCAGCCAAGTCTGGGGCAGCACAGATACGCAGTATTTT,CASSQVWGSTDTQYF
TRBJ2-2,NA,NA,TRBV19,TGTGCCACCAGGGGGGAGGTGGCCGGGGAGCTGTTTTTT,CATRGEVAGELFF
TRBJ1-2,TRBD1,NA,TRBV6-2/TRBV6-3,TGTGCCAGCAGCACCCGGACAGGTGTAGGTAAAGGCTACACCTTC,CASSTRTGVGKGYTF
TRBJ2-1,NA,NA,TRBV24-1,TGTGCCACCAGTGAGAATGAGCAGTTCTTC,CATSENEQFF
TRBJ2-1,TRBD1,NA,TRBV6-2/TRBV6-3,TGTGCCAGCAGTTACGGACAGGATTACAATGAGCAGTTCTTC,CASSYGQDYNEQFF
TRBJ2-7,NA,NA,TRBV5-1,TGCGCCAGCAGCTTGGGAGGGGGTGGCTCCTACGAGCAGTACTTC,CASSLGGGGSYEQYF
TRBJ2-7,NA,medium-sized,TRBV4-2,TGTGCCAGCAGCCAAGATAGGAGCGGCGATCCCACCTACGAGCAGTACTTC,CASSQDRSGDPTYEQYF
TRBJ2-1,NA,NA,TRBV10-3,TGTGCCATCAGTGAGCAATTAGCGGAAGGCCTTTACAATGAGCAGTTCTTC,CAISEQLAEGLYNEQFF